This T cell receptor beta chain was recorded in a study of shared clonotypes between healthy human individuals. Under the authors' procedure: Filtering differed for immunoSEQ, which gave only junction sequences without quality scores. Repertoires were generated with immunoSEQ multiplex PCR, while TCRdb's copy carries only in-frame clones and drops some. The V and J calls and the clone size are those of that table, but D and trimming were determined from the DNA. The sample shows roughly 2 million clones, 85% to 95% of them seen only once. This CDR3 has 18 residues. The V gene's germline CDR1 is SGHTA and CDR2 FQGNSA. The V and J ends lost 8 bases and 1 base, in that order; junction bases with no gene match: 17. None of the donors, who were healthy HIV-negative adults, had recently had acute infections or vaccinations.

Material for sequencing was naive CD4+ T cells sorted from blood. Regarding subset: CD45RA+ positively selected. The clonotype comes from a man between 18 and 29 years old in good health. The V and J genes are TRBV7-2 and TRBJ2-3; 8 bases agree with TRBD1. CDR3 sequence (DNA): TGTGCCAGCTCCCATCCGAACAGGGGGGCGAGGGGCACAGATACGCAGTATTTT. This sequence encodes CASSHPNRGARGTDTQYF.